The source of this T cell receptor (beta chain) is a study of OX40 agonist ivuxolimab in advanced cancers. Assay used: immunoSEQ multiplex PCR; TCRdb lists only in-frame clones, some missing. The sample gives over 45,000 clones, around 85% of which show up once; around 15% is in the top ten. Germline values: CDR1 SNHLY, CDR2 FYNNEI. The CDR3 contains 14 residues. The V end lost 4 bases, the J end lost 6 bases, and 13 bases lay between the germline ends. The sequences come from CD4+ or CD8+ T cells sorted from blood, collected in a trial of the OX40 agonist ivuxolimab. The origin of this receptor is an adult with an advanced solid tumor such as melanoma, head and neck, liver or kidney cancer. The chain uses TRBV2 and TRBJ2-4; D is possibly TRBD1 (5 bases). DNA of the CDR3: TGTGCCAGCAGTGGGGGCTACCGTGCAAACATTCAGTACTTC. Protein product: CASSGGYRANIQYF.